The 26 T cell receptor beta chains presented below share a single source sample, sequenced in a study of cytomegalovirus exposure and HLA in healthy donors. Only in-frame clones appear in the TCRdb table, and some are missing; sequencing was by immunoSEQ multiplex PCR. Among 130,000 or so clones listed, 80% to 90% were seen once. What was sequenced was PBMCs. The source of these receptors is a woman aged 25 to 39 in good health and CMV-seropositive.

The rearrangement joins TRBV7-6 to TRBJ2-3; 9 bases align to TRBD2. The V gene's germline CDR1 is SGHVS and CDR2 FNYEAQ. There are 16 residues in the CDR3. V lost 1 base to trimming and J lost 1 base; unmatched junction nucleotides: 3. The CDR3, as DNA: TGTGCCAGCAGCTTAGTTGGCGGGGGGGGCACAGATACGCAGTATTTT. It codes for CASSLVGGGGTDTQYF.

This chain joins TRBV18 and TRBJ1-1; 8 bases agree with TRBD1. The CDR3 length is 17 residues. The germline V gene has CDR1 KGHSH and CDR2 LQKENI. With V trimmed by 3 bases and J by 5 bases, 14 bases remained unmatched. The CDR3 region has the DNA TGTGCCAGCTCACCTCAAATTATGACAGGGGAAGGAACTGAAGCTTTCTTT. It yields the protein CASSPQIMTGEGTEAFF.

The V gene is TRBV5-1, the J gene TRBJ1-1; 8 bases match TRBD1. J lost 4 bases, V lost 4 bases, and 6 bases had no gene match. Germline CDR1 SGHRS, CDR2 YFSETQ. The CDR3 consists of 14 residues. The DNA for the CDR3 is TGCGCCAGCAGCACCGGACAGGGTTTCACTGAAGCTTTCTTT. Encoded protein: CASSTGQGFTEAFF.

This chain links TRBV6-1 with TRBJ2-1; D perhaps matches TRBD1 (6 bases). The V gene lost 7 bases and the J gene lost 3 bases, with 13 bases spanning the gap. CDR1 and CDR2 from the germline V gene are MNHNS and SASEGT. The CDR3 contains 14 residues. The CDR3 here is CASNRGRGYNEQFF. The CDR3 nucleotides are TGTGCCAGCAACAGAGGCAGGGGCTACAATGAGCAGTTCTTC.

This clone appeared a single time. This sequence joins TRBV10-3 and TRBJ2-3; TRBD2 matches 13 bases. CDR1 is ENHRY and CDR2 is SYGVKD in the germline V gene. With 3 bases clipped from V and 0 bases from J, the junction kept 6 bases outside the gene matches. The CDR3 consists of 18 residues. The CDR3 bases are TGTGCCATCAGTGACAGGACTAGCGGGAGAGCTAGCACAGATACGCAGTATTTT. Protein: CAISDRTSGRASTDTQYF.

CDR3 nucleotides: TGTGCCAGCAGCTTATCCCTGAGTACCTTTGGCTCCTACGAGCAGTACTTC. It yields the protein CASSLSLSTFGSYEQYF. V and J are TRBV7-9 and TRBJ2-7, with D unresolved. The V end was cut by 2 bases, the J end by 0 bases, with 17 bases between. CDR3 size: 17 residues. The germline gives CDR1 SEHNR, CDR2 FQNEAQ (reference sequence).

V is TRBV6-5 and J is TRBJ1-6; D unresolved. Germline V lookup: CDR1 MNHEY, CDR2 SVGAGI. Trimming pared 5 bases from V and 7 bases from J, leaving 6 bases between. This CDR3 has 12 residues. The CDR3 region is CASSAGNSPLHF. In DNA, the CDR3 is TGTGCCAGCAGTGCCGGGAATTCACCCCTCCACTTT.

This clone has only a few counts. The chain is built from TRBV6-6 and TRBJ2-5, with D perhaps matching TRBD2 (5 bases). With 1 base removed from V and 4 bases from J, the gap between germline ends came to 10 bases. Germline assignment: CDR1 MNHNY and CDR2 SVGAGI (reference sequence). CDR3 length: 14 amino acids. The CDR3 sequence: CASSYYRDRETQYF. Here the CDR3 DNA reads TGTGCCAGCAGTTACTATCGGGATCGAGAGACCCAGTACTTC.

The chain employs TRBV7-2 and TRBJ1-1; 7 bases match TRBD1. J gave up 4 bases and V 1 base, and 6 bases lay outside the gene matches. This CDR3 is 15 amino acids long. Germline values: CDR1 SGHTA, CDR2 FQGNSA. CDR3 residues: CASSLDRGLGTEAFF. For the CDR3, the DNA is TGTGCCAGCAGCTTAGATAGGGGGCTGGGCACTGAAGCTTTCTTT.

The chain combines TRBV5-1 with TRBJ2-5; possible D gene TRBD2, 7 bases. This CDR3 comprises 15 residues. Deletions cut 6 bases from V and 1 base from J, with 16 bases between. Per the germline V gene, CDR1 is SGHRS and CDR2 is YFSETQ. This CDR3 is CASTQSGGAQETQYF. As DNA, the CDR3 is TGCGCCAGCACCCAATCTGGGGGGGCCCAAGAGACCCAGTACTTC.

The chain combines TRBV6-4 with TRBJ2-3, with TRBD2 matching 7 bases. V shed 3 bases, J shed 1 base, and the junction held 4 bases outside the gene matches. This CDR3 has 15 residues. Germline V lookup: CDR1 MRHNA, CDR2 SNTAGT. The CDR3 coding sequence is TGTGCCAGCAGTGAGGGGGAGGGTGGCACAGATACGCAGTATTTT. As protein: CASSEGEGGTDTQYF.

The V and J genes are TRBV28 and TRBJ2-7; 10 bases align to TRBD2. This CDR3 has 16 residues. The germline V gene has CDR1 MDHEN and CDR2 SYDVKM. V lost 4 bases to trimming and J lost 5 bases; unmatched junction nucleotides: 11. The CDR3 loop is CASSWRVASGGHEQYF. The CDR3 region has the DNA TGTGCCAGCAGTTGGCGCGTAGCTAGCGGGGGCCACGAGCAGTACTTC.

Worth noting for this clone: The same CDR3 arises from other DNA sequences in this sample as well. The rearrangement joins TRBV2 to TRBJ2-1; D is possibly TRBD1 (5 bases). Germline lookup yields CDR1 SNHLY and CDR2 FYNNEI. There are 12 residues in the CDR3. V dropped 5 bases and J dropped 6 bases, with 8 bases sitting between them. The DNA of the CDR3 is TGTGCCAGCAGTCCGACAGTCAATGAGCAGTTCTTC. It is translated as CASSPTVNEQFF.

The V call is TRBV5-4, the J call TRBJ2-5; D gene ambiguous. The CDR3 runs to 14 residues. V was clipped by 4 bases and J by 0 bases, with 10 bases between them. Germline CDR1 SGHNT, CDR2 YYREEE (reference sequence). CDR3 in amino acids: CASSPGRYQETQYF. Written as DNA, the CDR3 is TGTGCCAGCAGCCCCGGTCGTTACCAAGAGACCCAGTACTTC.

The genes are TRBV15 and TRBJ2-1; 8 nucleotides line up with TRBD2. Germline V gene lookup returns CDR1 LNHNV and CDR2 YYDKDF (reference sequence). The V gene end was trimmed by 0 bases and the J gene end by 5 bases; junction bases not matched to a gene: 3. This CDR3 is 15 amino acids long. The CDR3 coding sequence is TGTGCCACCAGCAGAGACCCAGCGGGAGACAATGAGCAGTTCTTC. It specifies CATSRDPAGDNEQFF. The full variable domain, rest sourced from reference TRBV15 and TRBJ2-1, is DAMVIQNPRYQVTQFGKPVTLSCSQTLNHNVMYWYQQKSSQAPKLLFHYYDKDFNNEADTPDNFQSRRPNTSFCFLDIRSPGLGDTAMYLCATSRDPAGDNEQFFGPGTRLTVL.

CDR3 residues: CASSLVGTGNQPQHF. CDR3 nucleotide sequence: TGTGCCAGCAGCTTAGTTGGCACAGGCAATCAGCCCCAGCATTTT. The genes are TRBV7-2 and TRBJ1-5; no definite D call. Trimming shortened V by 1 base and J by 2 bases, and 9 bases separated the two germline ends. Germline V gives CDR1 SGHTA, CDR2 FQGNSA. This CDR3 is built from 15 residues.

The V and J genes are TRBV4-1 and TRBJ1-1, with 8 nucleotides matching TRBD1. V trimming: 1 base; J trimming: 5 bases; junction bases outside the gene matches: 6. The CDR3 runs to 15 residues. Germline V CDR1 and CDR2: MGHRA, YSYEKL. In DNA, the CDR3 is TGCGCCAGCAGCCAAGTTGGCAGGGGGCGGACTGAAGCTTTCTTT. Translation gives CASSQVGRGRTEAFF.

The chain recombines TRBV7-3 with TRBJ1-2, with D possibly TRBD1 on 6 matching bases. V lost 4 bases, J lost 8 bases, and 14 bases lay in between. This CDR3 comprises 13 residues. Germline lookup yields CDR1 SGHTA and CDR2 FQGTGA. The CDR3 loop is CASSYRGGIGYTF. The CDR3 nucleotides are TGTGCCAGCAGCTATAGAGGGGGAATCGGCTACACCTTC. The whole variable domain, filled in from reference TRBV7-3 and TRBJ1-2, reads GAGVSQTPSNKVTEKGKYVELRCDPISGHTALYWYRQSLGQGPEFLIYFQGTGAADDSGLPNDRFFAVRPEGSVSTLKIQRTERGDSAVYLCASSYRGGIGYTFGSGTRLTVV.

This sequence joins TRBV10-3 and TRBJ2-3; the D gene is possibly TRBD2 (5 bases). Deletions cut 0 bases from V and 3 bases from J, with 13 bases between. This CDR3 has 16 amino acids. Germline CDR1 is ENHRY and CDR2 is SYGVKD. The CDR3 DNA sequence: TGTGCCATCAGTGAGTCGAAGAGGGCCCAGACAGATACGCAGTATTTT. Residues: CAISESKRAQTDTQYF.

The chain combines TRBV29-1 with TRBJ2-4; 8 positions match TRBD1. In germline, CDR1 is SQVTM, CDR2 ANQGSEA. CDR3 length equals 12 residues. This CDR3 is CIQGAGPNIQYF. The CDR3 DNA reads TGCATCCAGGGGGCAGGGCCAAACATTCAGTACTTC.

Note on this clone: Other DNA sequences within the sample encode an identical CDR3. The chain uses TRBV5-6 and TRBJ1-1; 9 bases are a match to TRBD1. The J segment lost 3 bases and the V segment lost 3 bases, leaving 3 bases of the junction unmatched. CDR1 is SGHDT and CDR2 is YYEEEE in the germline V gene. The CDR3 extends over 14 amino acids. The CDR3 protein is CASSWGQGDTEAFF. The CDR3 DNA follows: TGTGCCAGCAGCTGGGGACAGGGAGACACTGAAGCTTTCTTT.

The gene calls are TRBV6-1 and TRBJ1-5; tentative D call: TRBD1 (6 bases). This CDR3 has 13 residues. The V and J ends lost 10 bases and 4 bases respectively, with 14 bases between them. Germline CDR1 MNHNS, CDR2 SASEGT. This chain's CDR3 is CAISPGANQPQHF. As DNA, the CDR3 is TGTGCCATAAGCCCAGGGGCAAATCAGCCCCAGCATTTT.

This clone was recorded only once. The chain joins TRBV5-6 to TRBJ2-5, with D unclear. The CDR3 is 11 residues long. V gave up 4 bases and J gave up 3 bases, with 4 bases separating them. Germline V gene sequence: CDR1 SGHDT, CDR2 YYEEEE. CDR3 DNA: TGTGCCAGCAGCCGAGAAGAGACCCAGTACTTC. This sequence encodes CASSREETQYF.

The genes are TRBV2 and TRBJ2-5, with D possibly matching TRBD2 (5 bases). This CDR3 contains 12 residues. Germline-derived CDR1 and CDR2 are SNHLY and FYNNEI. Trimming shortened V by 6 bases and J by 4 bases, and 9 bases separated the two germline ends. The chain's CDR3 is CASRSEGETQYF. CDR3 coding DNA: TGTGCCAGCAGGTCCGAGGGAGAGACCCAGTACTTC.

The chain links TRBV28 to TRBJ1-5; no firm D call. Trimming shortened V by 5 bases and J by 0 bases, and 5 bases separated the two germline ends. The CDR3 spans 13 residues. Germline CDR1 and CDR2: MDHEN and SYDVKM. The CDR3, as DNA: TGTGCCAGCAGTGCGGATAGCAATCAGCCCCAGCATTTT. Its protein is CASSADSNQPQHF.

There are a few counts of this clone. The chain recombines TRBV18 with TRBJ1-2; D is perhaps TRBD1 (5 bases). The ends were cut back, 2 bases at V and 5 bases at J, with 9 bases in the middle. Germline CDR1 is KGHSH and CDR2 is LQKENI. This CDR3 contains 13 residues. Here the CDR3 reads CASSPGAEYGYTF. CDR3 nucleotides: TGTGCCAGCTCACCAGGGGCAGAATATGGCTACACCTTC. Full variable domain (remainder filled in from reference TRBV18 and TRBJ1-2): NAGVMQNPRHLVRRRGQEARLRCSPMKGHSHVYWYRQLPEEGLKFMVYLQKENIIDESGMPKERFSAEFPKEGPSILRIQQVVRGDSAAYFCASSPGAEYGYTFGSGTRLTVV.